This T cell receptor (beta chain) originates from a study of chemoradiotherapy in HPV16-positive cancers. This clone is a singleton in its sample. The antigen is unknown. Broader study findings: The functional HPV-specific definition rests on just a couple of HPV16-positive patients.

TCRdb's copy holds only in-frame clones and misses some; the assay was immunoSEQ multiplex PCR. The sample yields some 15,000 clones, around 88% seen once. The junction had 5 bases not matched to a gene; V was cut back by 6 bases and J by 2 bases. Germline assignment: CDR1 MNHNY and CDR2 SVGAGI (reference sequence). This CDR3 contains 14 residues. The source was blood, collected from a patient who underwent chemoradiotherapy. The chain employs TRBV6-6 and TRBJ2-7; TRBD2 agrees at 9 bases. This receptor was taken from a human donor with HPV-associated anogenital cancer. CDR3 loop: CASRPGGGAYEQYF. CDR3 in DNA: TGTGCCAGCAGGCCCGGCGGGGGGGCCTACGAGCAGTACTTC.